This passage covers 21 T cell receptor beta chains from one sample sequenced in a study of OX40 agonist ivuxolimab in advanced cancers. The method was immunoSEQ multiplex PCR; TCRdb's version includes in-frame clones alone and lacks a portion of them. The profile covers 60,000 or so clones, with 84% appearing a single time and approximately 4.2% taken by the ten largest. The specimen was CD4+ or CD8+ T cells sorted from blood, collected in a trial of the OX40 agonist ivuxolimab. Receptors were obtained from an adult with an advanced solid tumor such as melanoma, head and neck, liver or kidney cancer.

The chain combines TRBV5-4 with TRBJ2-3; 8 nucleotides line up with TRBD2. V lost 0 bases and J lost 1; bases outside the gene matches: 4. CDR1 and CDR2 (germline): SGHNT, YYREEE (reference sequence). The CDR3 has 16 amino acids. CDR3 coding DNA: TGTGCCAGCAGCTTGGAGGGGACTAGGGGCACAGATACGCAGTATTTT. As protein: CASSLEGTRGTDTQYF.

The gene calls are TRBV18 and TRBJ2-7; 7 bases match TRBD1. V was clipped by 2 bases and J by 6 bases; unmatched bases: 1. Germline assignment: CDR1 KGHSH and CDR2 LQKENI. The CDR3 spans 12 residues. This chain's CDR3 is CASSPRGREQYF. CDR3 nucleotide sequence: TGTGCCAGCTCACCAAGGGGGCGCGAGCAGTACTTC.

This clone was counted a single time. This chain uses TRBV7-2 with TRBJ2-5, with 8 bases identical to TRBD2. Trimming took 5 bases from V and 2 from J; bases not matched to a gene: 10. CDR1 is SGHTA, CDR2 FQGNSA, per germline. The CDR3 sequence is 16 residues long. In DNA form, the CDR3 reads TGTGCCAGCAGCCCCTGGCCAGCGGGGGCACAAGAGACCCAGTACTTC. Protein product: CASSPWPAGAQETQYF.

The V call is TRBV5-1, the J call TRBJ1-4; D is unclear. Trimming stripped 5 bases from V and 0 bases from J, with 11 bases between. CDR3 length equals 15 residues. Germline-derived CDR1 and CDR2 are SGHRS and YFSETQ. CDR3 sequence: CASRQRTATNEKLFF. DNA of the CDR3: TGCGCCAGCAGACAGCGTACTGCAACTAATGAAAAACTGTTTTTT.

V gene TRBV7-3 combines with J gene TRBJ2-1, with TRBD2 matching 8 bases. The ends lost 0 bases at V and 9 bases at J; junction bases unmatched: 4. The CDR3 totals 14 residues. The germline CDR1 and CDR2 sequences are SGHTA and FQGTGA. The CDR3 DNA reads TGTGCCAGCAGCTTAACCCCAGCGGGGGCTGAGCAGTTCTTC. This codes for CASSLTPAGAEQFF.

The chain links TRBV28 to TRBJ2-1, with D tentatively TRBD2 (5 bases). The CDR3 runs 13 residues. Trimming took off 7 bases at V and 1 base at J, with 8 bases between the two ends. Germline CDR1 MDHEN, CDR2 SYDVKM. CDR3 sequence reads: CASTGGSYNEQFF. CDR3 nucleotide sequence: TGTGCCAGCACTGGCGGGTCCTACAATGAGCAGTTCTTC.

V gene TRBV19 combines with J gene TRBJ2-5, with a weak D call TRBD1 (6 bases). TRBJ2-7 explains the end of the DNA better; the J call may be wrong. The length of the CDR3 is 13 residues. Germline CDR1 LNHDA, CDR2 SQIVND (reference sequence). CDR3 DNA: TGTGCCAGTAGTAGCAGGGGCGCCTACGAGCAGTACTTC. Its protein product is CASSSRGAYEQYF.

The chain has TRBV2 and TRBJ1-5, with TRBD1 as a possible D gene (5 bases). V was cut by 4 bases and J by 7 bases, with 17 bases left in between. Germline loops: CDR1 SNHLY, CDR2 FYNNEI. The CDR3 is 15 amino acids. The CDR3 bases are TGTGCCAGCAGTGGAACCCGGGGGGGAGGACAGCCCCAGCATTTT. Its translation is CASSGTRGGGQPQHF.

The chain employs TRBV30 and TRBJ2-5; no clear D gene. The V gene's germline CDR1 is GTSNPN and CDR2 SVGIG (reference sequence). CDR3 size: 15 residues. V lost 3 bases and J 1 base, leaving 15 bases between the germline ends. In DNA, the CDR3 is TGTGCCTGGAGCGGTCCAAGGTATTCCCAAGAGACCCAGTACTTC. As protein: CAWSGPRYSQETQYF.

The chain couples TRBV30 to TRBJ1-5; a weak D match, TRBD1 (6 bases). CDR3 length: 15 amino acids. From germline, CDR1 is GTSNPN and CDR2 SVGIG (reference sequence). V dropped 5 bases and J dropped 1 base, with 15 bases sitting between them. The CDR3: CAWGEGGISNQPQHF. The CDR3 DNA follows: TGTGCCTGGGGAGAGGGGGGGATAAGCAATCAGCCCCAGCATTTT.

This clone was found once. The chain couples TRBV11-2 to TRBJ2-3, with 8 bases identical to TRBD2. CDR3 length: 13 residues. Germline CDR1 reads SGHAT; CDR2 reads FQNNGV. CDR3 bases: TGTGTCGGGGGGGACCCCGGCACAGATACGCAGTATTTT. Amino acids: CVGGDPGTDTQYF.

The chain is built from TRBV5-1 and TRBJ2-1; TRBD1 agrees at 12 bases. Looked up from germline, CDR1 is SGHRS and CDR2 is YFSETQ. V trimming: 4 bases; J trimming: 6 bases; junction bases outside the gene matches: 5. There are 15 residues in the CDR3. CDR3 residues: CASSAGTGGSNEQFF. The CDR3 DNA follows: TGCGCCAGCAGCGCCGGGACAGGGGGCTCCAATGAGCAGTTCTTC.

This rearrangement joins TRBV6-1 to TRBJ2-3; D is tentatively TRBD1 or TRBD2 (5 bases each). Germline V lookup: CDR1 MNHNS, CDR2 SASEGT. The CDR3 length is 15 residues. The V and J ends lost 2 bases and 3 bases respectively, with 12 bases between them. CDR3 in amino acids: CASSELGGSTDTQYF. The CDR3 nucleotides are TGTGCCAGCAGTGAACTTGGGGGTAGTACAGATACGCAGTATTTT.

The CDR3 is CASSYAPVHSYEQYF. Written as DNA, the CDR3 is TGTGCCAGCAGTTATGCCCCAGTCCACTCCTACGAGCAGTACTTC. This rearrangement joins TRBV6-6 to TRBJ2-7, with D uncertain. The V gene's germline CDR1 is MNHNY and CDR2 SVGAGI (reference sequence). The CDR3 covers 15 residues. V lost 3 bases, J lost 0 bases, and 12 bases lay in between.

The genes are TRBV19 and TRBJ1-1; unclear D gene. V was clipped by 1 base and J by 7 bases, with 10 bases between them. The CDR3 covers 13 residues. The V gene's germline CDR1 is LNHDA and CDR2 SQIVND (reference sequence). CDR3 sequence: CASSIAYRREAFF. The CDR3 DNA reads as TGTGCCAGTAGTATAGCGTACAGACGTGAAGCTTTCTTT.

V gene TRBV6-1 combines with J gene TRBJ2-1, with TRBD2 matching 7 bases. Germline CDR1 is MNHNS and CDR2 is SASEGT. The CDR3 sequence is 14 residues long. The V segment lost 7 bases and the J segment 4 bases; nucleotides outside the gene matches: 7. The CDR3 loop reads CASKGGGGYNEQFF. The CDR3 coding sequence is TGTGCCAGCAAGGGCGGGGGAGGATACAATGAGCAGTTCTTC.

This rearrangement joins TRBV15 to TRBJ1-2; the match to TRBD1 covers 12 bases. The CDR3 covers 16 residues. Germline V lookup: CDR1 LNHNV, CDR2 YYDKDF (reference sequence). V lost 0 bases and J lost 7; bases outside the gene matches: 6. CDR3 residues: CATSREGTGGVGGYTF. The CDR3 DNA reads TGTGCCACCAGCAGAGAGGGGACAGGGGGCGTTGGTGGCTACACCTTC.

V is TRBV11-2 and J is TRBJ1-1, with D unclear. CDR3 length: 13 residues. Trimming took off 4 bases at V and 1 base at J, with 7 bases between the two ends. Germline V gene data show CDR1 as SGHAT and CDR2 as FQNNGV. The DNA of the CDR3 is TGTGCCAGCAGCTCCAATTCGAACACTGAAGCTTTCTTT. Translating gives CASSSNSNTEAFF.

The chain is built from TRBV4-1 and TRBJ2-4, with 7 nucleotides matching TRBD1. The trim removed 0 bases at V and 9 bases at J, leaving 5 bases unmatched. Germline CDR1 and CDR2: MGHRA and YSYEKL. The CDR3 spans 14 residues. The CDR3 sequence: CASSQDNRGSIQYF. The CDR3 DNA is TGCGCCAGCAGCCAAGATAACAGGGGAAGCATTCAGTACTTC.

This rearrangement joins TRBV6-6 to TRBJ2-2; D might be TRBD1 (5 bases). CDR3 length equals 12 residues. V was cut by 6 bases and J by 5 bases, with 7 bases left in between. Germline-derived CDR1 and CDR2 are MNHNY and SVGAGI (reference sequence). CDR3 sequence: CASSRQTGELFF. In DNA, the CDR3 is TGTGCCAGCAGCCGACAGACCGGGGAGCTGTTTTTT.

This clone was recorded only once. This rearrangement joins TRBV13 to TRBJ2-1; TRBD1 agrees at 12 bases. The CDR3 is made up of 15 amino acids. CDR1 and CDR2 (germline): PRHDT, FYEKMQ (reference sequence). The J segment lost 8 bases and the V segment lost 4 bases, leaving 6 bases of the junction unmatched. The DNA of the CDR3 is TGTGCCAGCAGCTCAGAGGGACAGGGGGCGCATGAGCAGTTCTTC. Its translation: CASSSEGQGAHEQFF.